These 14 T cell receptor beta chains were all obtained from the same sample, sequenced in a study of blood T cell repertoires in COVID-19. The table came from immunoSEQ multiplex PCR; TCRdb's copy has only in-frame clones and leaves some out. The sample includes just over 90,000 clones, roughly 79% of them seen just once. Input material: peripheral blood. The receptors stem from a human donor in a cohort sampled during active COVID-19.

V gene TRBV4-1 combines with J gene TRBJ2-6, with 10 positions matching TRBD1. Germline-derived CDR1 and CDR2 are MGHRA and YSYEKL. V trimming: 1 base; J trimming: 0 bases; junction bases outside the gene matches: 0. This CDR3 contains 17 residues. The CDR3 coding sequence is TGCGCCAGCAGCCAAGGGACAGGGGGCTCTGGGGCCAACGTCCTGACTTTC. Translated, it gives CASSQGTGGSGANVLTF.

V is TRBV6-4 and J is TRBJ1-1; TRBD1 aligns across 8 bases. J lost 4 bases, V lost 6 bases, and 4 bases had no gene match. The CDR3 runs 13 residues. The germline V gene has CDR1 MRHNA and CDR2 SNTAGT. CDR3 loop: CASRPDRGTEAFF. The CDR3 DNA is TGTGCCAGCAGACCCGACAGGGGCACTGAAGCTTTCTTT.

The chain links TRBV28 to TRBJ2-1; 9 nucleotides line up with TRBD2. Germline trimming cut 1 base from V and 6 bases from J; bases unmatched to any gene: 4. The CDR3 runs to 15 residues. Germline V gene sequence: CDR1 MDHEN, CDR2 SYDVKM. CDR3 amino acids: CASSLFQRGANEQFF. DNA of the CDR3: TGTGCCAGCAGTTTATTTCAGCGGGGGGCCAATGAGCAGTTCTTC.

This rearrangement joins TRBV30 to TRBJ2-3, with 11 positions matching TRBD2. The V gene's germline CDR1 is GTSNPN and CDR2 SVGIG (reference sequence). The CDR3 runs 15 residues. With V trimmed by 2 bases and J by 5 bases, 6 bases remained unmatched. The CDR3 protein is CAWSISGGARDTQYF. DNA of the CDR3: TGTGCCTGGAGTATTAGCGGGGGGGCCAGAGATACGCAGTATTTT.

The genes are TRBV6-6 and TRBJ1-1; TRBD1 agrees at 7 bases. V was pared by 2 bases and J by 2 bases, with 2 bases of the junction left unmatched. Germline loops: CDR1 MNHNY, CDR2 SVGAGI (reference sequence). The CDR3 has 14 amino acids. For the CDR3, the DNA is TGTGCCAGCAGTTACGGGGACAGAAACACTGAAGCTTTCTTT. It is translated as CASSYGDRNTEAFF.

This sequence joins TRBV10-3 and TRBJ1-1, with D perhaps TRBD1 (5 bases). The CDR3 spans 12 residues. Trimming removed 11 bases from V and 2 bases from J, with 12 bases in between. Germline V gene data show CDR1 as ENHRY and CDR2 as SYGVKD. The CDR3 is CAVGLINTEAFF. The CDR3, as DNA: TGTGCCGTGGGACTTATCAACACTGAAGCTTTCTTT.

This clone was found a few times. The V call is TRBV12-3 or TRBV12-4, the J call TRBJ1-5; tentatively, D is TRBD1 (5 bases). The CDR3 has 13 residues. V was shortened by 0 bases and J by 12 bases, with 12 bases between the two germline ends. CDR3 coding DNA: TGTGCCAGCAGTTTAGCGCGGGGGAAGGGCCAGCATTTT. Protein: CASSLARGKGQHF.

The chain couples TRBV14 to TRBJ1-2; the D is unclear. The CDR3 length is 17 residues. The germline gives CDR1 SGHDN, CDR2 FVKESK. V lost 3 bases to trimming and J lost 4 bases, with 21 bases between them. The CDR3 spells CASSHRRIELSGYGYTF. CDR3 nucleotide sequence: TGTGCCAGCAGCCACCGCCGGATAGAGCTAAGCGGCTATGGCTACACCTTC.

The CDR3 DNA reads TGTGCCATCAGTAACAGGGGGTTGGAGGAAAAACTGTTTTTT. Its translation is CAISNRGLEEKLFF. V and J are TRBV10-3 and TRBJ1-4; 8 bases align to TRBD1. V lost 5 bases to trimming and J lost 8 bases; unmatched junction nucleotides: 7. Germline V lookup: CDR1 ENHRY, CDR2 SYGVKD. The CDR3 extends over 14 amino acids.

CDR3: CASSVISTNSGNTIYF. The CDR3 bases are TGTGCCAGCAGTGTGATCAGCACTAACTCTGGAAACACCATATATTTT. The V gene is TRBV6-1, the J gene TRBJ1-3; D gene uncertain. CDR1 and CDR2 (germline): MNHNS, SASEGT. V lost 4 bases and J lost 0, with 13 bases in between. The CDR3 runs to 16 residues.

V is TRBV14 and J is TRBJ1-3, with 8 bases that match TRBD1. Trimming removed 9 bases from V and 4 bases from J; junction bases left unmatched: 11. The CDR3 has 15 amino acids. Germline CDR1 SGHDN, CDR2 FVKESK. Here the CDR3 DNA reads TGTGCCAGTGACCGGACAGGGTTGGGCGGAAACACCATATATTTT. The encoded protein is CASDRTGLGGNTIYF.

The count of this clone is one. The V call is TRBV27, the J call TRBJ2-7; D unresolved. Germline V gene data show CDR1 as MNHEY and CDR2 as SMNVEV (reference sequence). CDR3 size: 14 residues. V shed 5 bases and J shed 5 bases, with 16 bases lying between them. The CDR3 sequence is CASSPSSVHNEQYF. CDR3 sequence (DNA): TGTGCCAGCAGTCCTTCCTCAGTACATAACGAGCAGTACTTC.

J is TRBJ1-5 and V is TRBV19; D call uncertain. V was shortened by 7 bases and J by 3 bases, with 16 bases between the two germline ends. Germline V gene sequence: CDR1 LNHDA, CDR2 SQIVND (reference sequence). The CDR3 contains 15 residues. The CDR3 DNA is TGTGCCAGTATCCCGGGAGGGCAGCTCAATCAGCCCCAGCATTTT. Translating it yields CASIPGGQLNQPQHF. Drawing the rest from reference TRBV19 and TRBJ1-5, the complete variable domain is DGGITQSPKYLFRKEGQNVTLSCEQNLNHDAMYWYRQDPGQGLRLIYYSQIVNDFQKGDIAEGYSVSREKKESFPLTVTSAQKNPTAFYLCASIPGGQLNQPQHFGDGTRLSIL.

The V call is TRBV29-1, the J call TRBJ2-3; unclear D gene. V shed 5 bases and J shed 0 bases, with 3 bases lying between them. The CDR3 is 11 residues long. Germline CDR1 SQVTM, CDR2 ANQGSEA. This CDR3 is CSVTSTDTQYF. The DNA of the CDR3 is TGCAGCGTTACTAGCACAGATACGCAGTATTTT.